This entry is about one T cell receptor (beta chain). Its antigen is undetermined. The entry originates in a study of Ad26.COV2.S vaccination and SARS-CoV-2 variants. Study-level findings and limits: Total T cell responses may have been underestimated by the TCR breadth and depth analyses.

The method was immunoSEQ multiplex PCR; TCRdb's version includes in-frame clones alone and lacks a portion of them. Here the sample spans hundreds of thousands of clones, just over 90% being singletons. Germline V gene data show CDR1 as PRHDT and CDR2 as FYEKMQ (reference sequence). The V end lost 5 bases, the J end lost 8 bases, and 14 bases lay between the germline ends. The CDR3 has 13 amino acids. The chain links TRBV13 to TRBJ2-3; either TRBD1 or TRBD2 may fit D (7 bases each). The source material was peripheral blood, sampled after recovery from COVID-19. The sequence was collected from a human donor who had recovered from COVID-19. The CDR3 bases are TGTGCCAGCAGCACCGACAGGGAGGGTACGCAGTATTTT. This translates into CASSTDREGTQYF.